This TCR beta chain is from a study of shared clonotypes between healthy human individuals. Sorted-subset replicate PCR reactions contained 150 to 200 ng DNA, corresponding to about 30,000 T cell genomes. The table came from immunoSEQ multiplex PCR; TCRdb's copy has only in-frame clones and leaves some out. The table records about 610,000 clones, around 96% of them present only once. Naive CD8 cells comprised CD45RO-negative, CCR7-positively selected cells, excluding terminally differentiated effector memory CD45RA+ cells. The sample consisted of naive CD8+ T cells sorted from blood. This TCR came from a woman in her twenties or thirties in good health.

As DNA, the CDR3 is TGTGCCAGCAGCTTGATGGGGGTGAACGAGCAGTACTTC. Its translation is CASSLMGVNEQYF. The chain uses TRBV5-6 and TRBJ2-7; D possibly matches TRBD1 or TRBD2 (5 bases each). The length of the CDR3 is 13 residues. V lost 1 base and J 5 bases, leaving 10 bases between the germline ends. Germline-derived CDR1 and CDR2 are SGHDT and YYEEEE. Variable domain in full (rest from reference TRBV5-6 and TRBJ2-7): DAGVTQSPTHLIKTRGQQVTLRCSPKSGHDTVSWYQQALGQGPQFIFQYYEEEERQRGNFPDRFSGHQFPNYSSELNVNALLLGDSALYLCASSLMGVNEQYFGPGTRLTVT.